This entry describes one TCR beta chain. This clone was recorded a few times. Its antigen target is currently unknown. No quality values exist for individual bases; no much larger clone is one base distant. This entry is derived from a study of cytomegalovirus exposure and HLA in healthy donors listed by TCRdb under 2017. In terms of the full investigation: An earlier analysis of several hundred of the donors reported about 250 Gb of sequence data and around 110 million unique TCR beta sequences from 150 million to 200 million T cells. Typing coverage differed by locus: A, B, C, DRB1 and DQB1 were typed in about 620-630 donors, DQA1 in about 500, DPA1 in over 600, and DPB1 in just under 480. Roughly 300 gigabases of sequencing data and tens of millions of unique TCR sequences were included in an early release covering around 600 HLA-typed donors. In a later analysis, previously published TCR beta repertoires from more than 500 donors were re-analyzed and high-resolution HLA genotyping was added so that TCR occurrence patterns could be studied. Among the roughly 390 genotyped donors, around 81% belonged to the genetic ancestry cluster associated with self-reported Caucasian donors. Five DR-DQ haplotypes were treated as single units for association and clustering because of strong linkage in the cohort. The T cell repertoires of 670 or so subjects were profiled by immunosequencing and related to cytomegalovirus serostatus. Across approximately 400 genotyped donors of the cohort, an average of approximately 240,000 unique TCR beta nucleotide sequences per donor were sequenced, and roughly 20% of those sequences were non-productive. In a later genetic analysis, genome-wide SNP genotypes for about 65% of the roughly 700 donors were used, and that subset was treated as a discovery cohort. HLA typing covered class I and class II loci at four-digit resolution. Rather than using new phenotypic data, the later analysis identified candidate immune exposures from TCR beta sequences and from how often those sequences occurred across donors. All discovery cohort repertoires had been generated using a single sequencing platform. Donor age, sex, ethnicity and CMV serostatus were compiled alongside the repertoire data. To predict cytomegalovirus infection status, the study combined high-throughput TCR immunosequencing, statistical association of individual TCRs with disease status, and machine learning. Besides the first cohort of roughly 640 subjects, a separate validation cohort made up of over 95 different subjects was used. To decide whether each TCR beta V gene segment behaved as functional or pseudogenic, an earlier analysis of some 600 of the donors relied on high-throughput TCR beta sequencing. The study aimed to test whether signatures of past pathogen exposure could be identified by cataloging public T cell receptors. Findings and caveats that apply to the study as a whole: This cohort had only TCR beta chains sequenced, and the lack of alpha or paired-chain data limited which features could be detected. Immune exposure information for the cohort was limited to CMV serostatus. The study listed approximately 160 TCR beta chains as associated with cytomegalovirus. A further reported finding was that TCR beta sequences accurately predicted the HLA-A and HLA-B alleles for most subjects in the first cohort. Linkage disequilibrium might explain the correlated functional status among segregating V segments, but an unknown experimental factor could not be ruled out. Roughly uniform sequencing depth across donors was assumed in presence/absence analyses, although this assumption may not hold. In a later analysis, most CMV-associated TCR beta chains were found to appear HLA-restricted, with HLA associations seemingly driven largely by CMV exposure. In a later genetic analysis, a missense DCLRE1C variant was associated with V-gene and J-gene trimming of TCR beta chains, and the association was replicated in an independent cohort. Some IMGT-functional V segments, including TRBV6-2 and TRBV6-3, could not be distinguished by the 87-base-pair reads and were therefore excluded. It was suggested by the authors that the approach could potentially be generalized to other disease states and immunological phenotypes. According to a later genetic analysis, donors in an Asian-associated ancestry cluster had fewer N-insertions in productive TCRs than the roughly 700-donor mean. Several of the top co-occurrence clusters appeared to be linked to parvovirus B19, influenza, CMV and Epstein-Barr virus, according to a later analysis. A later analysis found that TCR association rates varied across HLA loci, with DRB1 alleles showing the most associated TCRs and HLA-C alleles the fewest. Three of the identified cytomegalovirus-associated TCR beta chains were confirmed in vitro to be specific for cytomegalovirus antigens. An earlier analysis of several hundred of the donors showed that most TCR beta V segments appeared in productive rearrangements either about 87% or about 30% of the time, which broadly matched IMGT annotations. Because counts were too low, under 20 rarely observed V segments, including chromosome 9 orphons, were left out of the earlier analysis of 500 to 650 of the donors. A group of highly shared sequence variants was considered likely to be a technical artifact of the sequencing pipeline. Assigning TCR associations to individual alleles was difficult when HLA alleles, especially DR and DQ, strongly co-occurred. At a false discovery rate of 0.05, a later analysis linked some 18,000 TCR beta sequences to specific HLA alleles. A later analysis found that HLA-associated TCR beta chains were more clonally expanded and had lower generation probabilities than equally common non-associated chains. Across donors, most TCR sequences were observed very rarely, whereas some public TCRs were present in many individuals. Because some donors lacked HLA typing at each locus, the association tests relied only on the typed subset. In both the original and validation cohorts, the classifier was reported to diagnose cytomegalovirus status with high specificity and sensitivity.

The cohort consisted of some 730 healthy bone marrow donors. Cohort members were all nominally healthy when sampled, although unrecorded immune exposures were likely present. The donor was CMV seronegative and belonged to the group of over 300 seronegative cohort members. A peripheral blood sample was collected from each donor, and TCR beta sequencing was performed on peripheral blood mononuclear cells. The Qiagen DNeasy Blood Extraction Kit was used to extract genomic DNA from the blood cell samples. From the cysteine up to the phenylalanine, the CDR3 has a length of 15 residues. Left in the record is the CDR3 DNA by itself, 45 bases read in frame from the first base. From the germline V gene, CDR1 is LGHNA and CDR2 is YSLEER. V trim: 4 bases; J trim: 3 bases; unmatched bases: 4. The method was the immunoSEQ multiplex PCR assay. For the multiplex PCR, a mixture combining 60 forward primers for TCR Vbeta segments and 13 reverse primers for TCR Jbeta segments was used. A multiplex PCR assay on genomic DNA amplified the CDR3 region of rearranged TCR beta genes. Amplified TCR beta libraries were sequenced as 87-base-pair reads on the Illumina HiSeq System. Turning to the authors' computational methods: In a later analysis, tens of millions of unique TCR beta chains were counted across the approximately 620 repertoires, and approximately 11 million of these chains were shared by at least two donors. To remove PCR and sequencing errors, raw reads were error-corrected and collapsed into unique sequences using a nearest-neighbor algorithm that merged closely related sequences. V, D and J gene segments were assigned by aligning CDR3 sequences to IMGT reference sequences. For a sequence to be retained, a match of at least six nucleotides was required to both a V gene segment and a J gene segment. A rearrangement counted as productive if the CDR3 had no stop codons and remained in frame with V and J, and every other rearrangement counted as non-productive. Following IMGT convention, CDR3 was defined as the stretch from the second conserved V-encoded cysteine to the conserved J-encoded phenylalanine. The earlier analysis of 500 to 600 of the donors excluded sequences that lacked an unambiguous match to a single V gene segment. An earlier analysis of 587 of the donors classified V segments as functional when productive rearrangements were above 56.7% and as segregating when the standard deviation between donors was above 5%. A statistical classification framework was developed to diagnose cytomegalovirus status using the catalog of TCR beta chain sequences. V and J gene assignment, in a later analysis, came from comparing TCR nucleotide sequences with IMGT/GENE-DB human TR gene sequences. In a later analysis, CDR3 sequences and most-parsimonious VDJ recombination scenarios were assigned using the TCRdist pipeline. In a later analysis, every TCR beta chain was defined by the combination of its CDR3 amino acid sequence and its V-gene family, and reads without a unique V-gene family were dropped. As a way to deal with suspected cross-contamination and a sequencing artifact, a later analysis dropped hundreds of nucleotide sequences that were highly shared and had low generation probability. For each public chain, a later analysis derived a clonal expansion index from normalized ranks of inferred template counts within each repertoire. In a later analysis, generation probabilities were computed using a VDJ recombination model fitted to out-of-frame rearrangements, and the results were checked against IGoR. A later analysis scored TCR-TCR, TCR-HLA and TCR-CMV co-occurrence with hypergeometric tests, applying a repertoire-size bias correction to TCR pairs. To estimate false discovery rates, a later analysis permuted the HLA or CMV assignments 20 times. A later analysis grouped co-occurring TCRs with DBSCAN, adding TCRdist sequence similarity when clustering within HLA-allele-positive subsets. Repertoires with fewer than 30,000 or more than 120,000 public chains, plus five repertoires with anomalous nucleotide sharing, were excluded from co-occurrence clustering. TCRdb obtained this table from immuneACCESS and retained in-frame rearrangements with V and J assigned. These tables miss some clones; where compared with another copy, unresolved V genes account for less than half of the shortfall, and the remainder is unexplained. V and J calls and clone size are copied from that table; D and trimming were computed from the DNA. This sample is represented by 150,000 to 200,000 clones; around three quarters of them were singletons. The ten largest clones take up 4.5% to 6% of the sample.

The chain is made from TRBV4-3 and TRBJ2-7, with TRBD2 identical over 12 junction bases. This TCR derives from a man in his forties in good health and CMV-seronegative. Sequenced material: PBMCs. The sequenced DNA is TGCGCCAGCAGCCGGGGGACTAGCGGGTTCTACGAGCAGTACTTC. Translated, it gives CASSRGTSGFYEQYF.